This section outlines one T cell receptor beta chain sequence together with its context. Its antigen is not known. Primed by a sample-barcoded 5' primer and a J-beta primer mix, a second PCR proceeded for 7 to 11 cycles. One entry per CDR3 protein, called by TCRdb with MiXCR from the 5' RACE reads. The data contain about 720,000 distinct CDR3 sequences, 20% to 25% of them seen just once; the ten biggest clones take up about 20%. This entry comes from a study of blood T cells in healthy people across ages. Study observations and caveats: When set beside aged donors, long-lived donors presented more naive CD4+ cells and higher diversity. Underestimates were what the diversity estimates from one million T cells were considered to be.

All donors came from Russia, were Caucasian and healthy, and spanned ages 6 to 90. Samples had at least 6.5 million PBMCs isolated from them. Germline CDR1 reads SGDLS; CDR2 reads YYNGEE. This CDR3 region has 15 residues. Specimen: blood. The TCR was taken from a man between 65 and 85 years old in good health. The chain recombines TRBV9 with TRBJ2-5; 10 bases map to TRBD2. TRBJ2-1 matches the DNA end more closely, so the J call is doubtful. Written as DNA, the CDR3 is TGTGCCAGCAGCAAGGGACTAGCGCGCTACAATGAGCAGTTCTTC. It yields the protein CASSKGLARYNEQFF.